The subject of this entry is one T cell receptor (beta chain). The data originate from a study of blood T cell repertoires in COVID-19. For the study at large: From the United States, Italy and Spain came samples of acute and convalescent COVID-19.

Some clones are missing from TCRdb's copy, which holds only in-frame ones; the method was immunoSEQ multiplex PCR. The data hold some 70,000 clones, with around 82% observed a single time. The receptor was isolated from a man aged 50-59 years with active COVID-19. The sequenced sample was peripheral blood.

CDR3 nucleotide sequence: TGTGCCAGCAGCTTACCCGTTAACACTGAAGCTTTCTTT. It yields the protein CASSLPVNTEAFF. The gene calls are TRBV11-1 and TRBJ1-1; D unresolved. Germline CDR1 SGHAT, CDR2 FQDESV (reference sequence). The germline V and J ends were trimmed by 2 bases and 2 bases, with 6 bases remaining between them. The CDR3 totals 13 residues.